The next 17 T cell receptor beta chains were all read from a single sample in a study of CXCR3-negative and CXCR3-positive naive CD8 T cells (dated by TCRdb to the late 2010s). What the authors observed across the whole study: TRB CDR3s from CXCR3-positive naive cells showed higher hydrophobicity (lower Kidera factor 4), lower energy, and higher strength and volume indices than CXCR3-negative naive cells.

Their antigens are not known. Instrument on record: NextSeq 550. The Human TCR Profiling Kit (MiLaboratory) was used to prepare UMI-labeled 5' RACE TRB cDNA libraries. TCRdb reprocessed the raw reads; every CDR3 protein sequence is a single record, and DNA is not supplied. The data table for this sample lists tens of thousands of distinct CDR3 sequences. The ten biggest clones cover around 0.82% of the sample. Source material: naive CXCR3+ CD8+ T cells from blood. The cell subset or site label, as the study defines it: CD45RO-CCR7+CD27+CD95- naive CD8+ T cells expressing CXCR3 (TNR3+). Receptor source: a human donor in good health. Some clones in this sample may be carry-over from other donors' samples.

J is TRBJ1-1 and V is TRBV27. Germline V CDR1 and CDR2: MNHEY, SMNVEV (reference sequence). The CDR3 length is 14 residues. This CDR3 reads CASSLGSVGPEAFF.

The CDR3 here is CSATPGGYEQFF. This chain uses TRBV20-1 with TRBJ2-1; the D gene TCRdb calls, TRBD1, cannot be checked with no DNA. The CDR3 has 12 amino acids. In germline, CDR1 is DFQATT, CDR2 SNEGSKA (reference sequence).

The rearrangement uses TRBV5-1 and TRBJ2-1; TCRdb's D gene call, TRBD2, goes unchecked for lack of DNA. Germline V gives CDR1 SGHRS, CDR2 YFSETQ. This CDR3 contains 15 residues. This CDR3 is CASKRVAGDANEQFF.

The chain couples TRBV5-4 to TRBJ2-7. Germline V gene lookup returns CDR1 SGHNT and CDR2 YYREEE (reference sequence). CDR3 length: 13 amino acids. CDR3 protein: CASSLDKGAEQYF.

The chain has TRBV7-9 and TRBJ2-7; as DNA is missing, the TRBD2 call by TCRdb cannot be tested. CDR3 size: 15 residues. Germline CDR1 reads SEHNR; CDR2 reads FQNEAQ (reference sequence). CDR3 sequence: CASSSFLRGTNEQYF.

The V call is TRBV28, the J call TRBJ2-1. The CDR3 loop spans 12 amino acids. Germline V CDR1 and CDR2: MDHEN, SYDVKM. The CDR3 loop reads CASSWLYNEQFF.

The chain combines TRBV6-5 with TRBJ2-3; absent DNA, TCRdb's TRBD2 call cannot be checked. Germline loops: CDR1 MNHEY, CDR2 SVGAGI. CDR3 length: 15 residues. Here the CDR3 reads CASSYWSGGSDTQYF.

The chain recombines TRBV4-2 with TRBJ2-4; TCRdb's D call, TRBD1, is unchecked because there is no DNA. CDR1 is LGHNA, CDR2 YNFKEQ, per germline. The CDR3 length is 14 residues. The CDR3 sequence: CASSHSPQRDIQYF.

The chain is built from TRBV6-5 and TRBJ1-4; without DNA, the TCRdb call of TRBD1 cannot be checked. This CDR3 region has 14 residues. CDR1 is MNHEY, CDR2 SVGAGI, per germline. This chain's CDR3 is CASSYARGREKLFF.

This chain uses TRBV28 with TRBJ2-3; TCRdb calls TRBD1, which cannot be checked without DNA. Germline lookup yields CDR1 MDHEN and CDR2 SYDVKM. This CDR3 is built from 14 residues. CDR3 amino acids: CASSLLSDTDTQYF.

V usage is TRBV5-6 and J usage is TRBJ1-4; TCRdb's assignment of TRBD1 cannot be checked, as there is no DNA. The germline CDR1 and CDR2 sequences are SGHDT and YYEEEE. The CDR3 runs 14 residues. The CDR3 loop reads CASSPGTEYEKLFF.

The rearrangement links TRBV29-1 to TRBJ2-3; the D gene TCRdb calls, TRBD1, cannot be checked with no DNA. The germline V gene has CDR1 SQVTM and CDR2 ANQGSEA. This CDR3 is 13 amino acids long. CDR3: CSSQRGASDTQYF.

The chain uses TRBV18 and TRBJ2-1; the TRBD2 assignment by TCRdb is unverifiable without DNA. From germline, CDR1 is KGHSH and CDR2 LQKENI. This CDR3 has 13 amino acids. CDR3 protein: CASSPARTDEQFF.

This sequence joins TRBV28 and TRBJ2-1; as DNA is missing, the TRBD2 call by TCRdb cannot be tested. This CDR3 has 17 residues. CDR1 is MDHEN and CDR2 is SYDVKM in the germline V gene. CDR3 sequence reads: CATVTSGGAVGYNEQFF.

The J gene is TRBJ1-2, the V gene TRBV15; the D call of TRBD1 rests on TCRdb alone, since no DNA is present to check it. Per germline, CDR1 LNHNV and CDR2 YYDKDF (reference sequence). CDR3 length: 14 amino acids. The CDR3 loop reads CATSSSRGSYGYTF. The variable domain in full, completed from reference TRBV15 and TRBJ1-2, reads DAMVIQNPRYQVTQFGKPVTLSCSQTLNHNVMYWYQQKSSQAPKLLFHYYDKDFNNEADTPDNFQSRRPNTSFCFLDIRSPGLGDTAMYLCATSSSRGSYGYTFGSGTRLTVV.

This sequence joins TRBV5-4 and TRBJ2-1. Germline assignment: CDR1 SGHNT and CDR2 YYREEE (reference sequence). There are 13 residues in the CDR3. The CDR3 loop reads CASSTQIPNEQFF.

V is TRBV30 and J is TRBJ1-1; the D call from TCRdb, TRBD1, cannot be confirmed without DNA. Germline CDR1 GTSNPN, CDR2 SVGIG (reference sequence). The CDR3 is 12 amino acids. This CDR3 is CAWTLGTTEAFF.